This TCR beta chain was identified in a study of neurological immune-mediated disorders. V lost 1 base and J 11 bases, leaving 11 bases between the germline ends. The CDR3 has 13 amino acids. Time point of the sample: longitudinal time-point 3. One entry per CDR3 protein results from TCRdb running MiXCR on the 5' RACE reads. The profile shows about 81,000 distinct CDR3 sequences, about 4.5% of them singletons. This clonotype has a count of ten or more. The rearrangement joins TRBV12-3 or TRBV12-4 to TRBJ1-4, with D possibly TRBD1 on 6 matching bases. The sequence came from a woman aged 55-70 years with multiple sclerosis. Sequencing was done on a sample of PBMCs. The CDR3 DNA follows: TGTGCCAGCAGTTTAGGGTTGGGGGCCAAACTGTTTTTT. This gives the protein CASSLGLGAKLFF.